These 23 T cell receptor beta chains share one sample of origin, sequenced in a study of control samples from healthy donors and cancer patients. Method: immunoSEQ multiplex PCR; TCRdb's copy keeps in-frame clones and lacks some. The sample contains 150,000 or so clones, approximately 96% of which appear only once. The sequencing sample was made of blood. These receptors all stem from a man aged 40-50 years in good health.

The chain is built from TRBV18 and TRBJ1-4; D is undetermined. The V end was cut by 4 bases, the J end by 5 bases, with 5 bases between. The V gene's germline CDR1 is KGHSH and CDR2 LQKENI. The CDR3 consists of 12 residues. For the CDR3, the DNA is TGTGCCAGCTCACGCGGCAATGAAAAACTGTTTTTT. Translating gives CASSRGNEKLFF.

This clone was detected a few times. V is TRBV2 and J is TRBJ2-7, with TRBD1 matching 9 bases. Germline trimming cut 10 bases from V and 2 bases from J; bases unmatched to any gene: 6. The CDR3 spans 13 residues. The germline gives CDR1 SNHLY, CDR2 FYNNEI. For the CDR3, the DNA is TGTGCCACCAAGGGACAGGGAGCCTACGAGCAGTACTTC. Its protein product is CATKGQGAYEQYF.

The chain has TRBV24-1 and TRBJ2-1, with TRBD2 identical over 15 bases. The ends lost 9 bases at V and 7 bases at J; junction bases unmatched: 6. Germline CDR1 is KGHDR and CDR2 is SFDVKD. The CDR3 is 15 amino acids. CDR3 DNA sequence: TGTGCCACCCGAGGACTAGCGGGGGGGTTGAATGAGCAGTTCTTC. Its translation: CATRGLAGGLNEQFF.

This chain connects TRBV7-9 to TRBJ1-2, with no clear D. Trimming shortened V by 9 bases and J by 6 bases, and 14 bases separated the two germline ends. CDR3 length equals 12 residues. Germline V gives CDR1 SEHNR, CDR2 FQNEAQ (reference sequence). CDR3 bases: TGTGCCAGTGCTCTAGCTAGTGATGGCTACACCTTC. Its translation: CASALASDGYTF.

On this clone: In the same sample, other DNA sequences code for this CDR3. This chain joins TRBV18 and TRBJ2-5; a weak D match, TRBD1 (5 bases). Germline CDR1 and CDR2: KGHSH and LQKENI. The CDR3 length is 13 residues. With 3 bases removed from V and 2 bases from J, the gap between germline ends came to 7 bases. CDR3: CASSPGQQETQYF. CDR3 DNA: TGTGCCAGCTCACCCGGACAACAAGAGACCCAGTACTTC. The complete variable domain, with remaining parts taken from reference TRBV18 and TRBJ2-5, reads NAGVMQNPRHLVRRRGQEARLRCSPMKGHSHVYWYRQLPEEGLKFMVYLQKENIIDESGMPKERFSAEFPKEGPSILRIQQVVRGDSAAYFCASSPGQQETQYFGPGTRLLVL.

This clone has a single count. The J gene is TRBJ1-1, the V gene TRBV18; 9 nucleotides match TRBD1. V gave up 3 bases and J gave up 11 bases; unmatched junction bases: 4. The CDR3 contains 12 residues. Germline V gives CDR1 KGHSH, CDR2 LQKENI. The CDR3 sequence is CASSPGQGVAFF. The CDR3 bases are TGTGCCAGCTCACCGGGACAGGGCGTCGCTTTCTTT.

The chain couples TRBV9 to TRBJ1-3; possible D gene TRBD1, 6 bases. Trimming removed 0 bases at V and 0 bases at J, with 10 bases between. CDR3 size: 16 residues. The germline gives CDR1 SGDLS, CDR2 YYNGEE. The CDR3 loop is CASSVDRGGSGNTIYF. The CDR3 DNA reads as TGTGCCAGCAGCGTAGACAGAGGGGGCTCTGGAAACACCATATATTTT.

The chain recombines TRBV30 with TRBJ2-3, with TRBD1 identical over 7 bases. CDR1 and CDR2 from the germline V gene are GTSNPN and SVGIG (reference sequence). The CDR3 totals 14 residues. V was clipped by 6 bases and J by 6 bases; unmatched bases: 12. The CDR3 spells CACITGTAVDTQYF. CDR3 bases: TGTGCCTGCATAACTGGGACAGCGGTCGATACGCAGTATTTT.

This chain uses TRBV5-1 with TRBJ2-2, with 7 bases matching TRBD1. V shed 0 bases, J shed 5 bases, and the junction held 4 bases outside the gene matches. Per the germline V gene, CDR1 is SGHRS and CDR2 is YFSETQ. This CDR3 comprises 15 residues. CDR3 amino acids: CASSLGAGGTGELFF. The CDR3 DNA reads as TGCGCCAGCAGCTTGGGGGCAGGGGGTACCGGGGAGCTGTTTTTT.

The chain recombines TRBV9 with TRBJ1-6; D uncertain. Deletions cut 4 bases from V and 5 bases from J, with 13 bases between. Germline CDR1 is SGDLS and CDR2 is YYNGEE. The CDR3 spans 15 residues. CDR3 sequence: CASSYSGLDNSPLHF. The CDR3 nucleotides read TGTGCCAGCAGCTATAGCGGACTAGATAATTCACCCCTCCACTTT.

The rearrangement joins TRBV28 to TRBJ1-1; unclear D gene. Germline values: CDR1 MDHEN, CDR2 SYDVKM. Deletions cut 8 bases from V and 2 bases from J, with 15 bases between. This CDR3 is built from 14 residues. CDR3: CASLSPALNTEAFF. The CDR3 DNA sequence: TGTGCCAGCCTGTCACCGGCGCTTAACACTGAAGCTTTCTTT.

CDR3 protein: CASSSGTGKITDTQYF. The CDR3 DNA follows: TGTGCCAGCAGCTCGGGGACAGGGAAAATCACAGATACGCAGTATTTT. The V call is TRBV7-9, the J call TRBJ2-3; 9 bases are a match to TRBD1. There are 16 residues in the CDR3. Per the germline V gene, CDR1 is SEHNR and CDR2 is FQNEAQ (reference sequence). Losses at the gene ends were 4 bases for V and 2 bases for J; bases not matched to a gene: 7. Full variable domain (outside the CDR3, taken from reference TRBV7-9 and TRBJ2-3): DTGVSQNPRHKITKRGQNVTFRCDPISEHNRLYWYRQTLGQGPEFLTYFQNEAQLEKSRLLSDRFSAERPKGSFSTLEIQRTEQGDSAMYLCASSSGTGKITDTQYFGPGTRLTVL.

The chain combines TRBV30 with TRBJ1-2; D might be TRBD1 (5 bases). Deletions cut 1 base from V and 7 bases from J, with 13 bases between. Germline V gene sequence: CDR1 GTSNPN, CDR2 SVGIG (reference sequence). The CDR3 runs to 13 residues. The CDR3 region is CAWSGKWGVGYTF. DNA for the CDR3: TGTGCCTGGAGTGGTAAATGGGGCGTTGGCTACACCTTC.

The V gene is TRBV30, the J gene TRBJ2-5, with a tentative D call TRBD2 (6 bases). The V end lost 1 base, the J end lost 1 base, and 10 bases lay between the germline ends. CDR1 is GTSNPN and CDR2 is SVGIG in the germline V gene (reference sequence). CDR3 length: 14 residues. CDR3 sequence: CAWSGRRVQETQYF. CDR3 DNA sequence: TGTGCCTGGAGTGGGAGGAGGGTCCAAGAGACCCAGTACTTC.

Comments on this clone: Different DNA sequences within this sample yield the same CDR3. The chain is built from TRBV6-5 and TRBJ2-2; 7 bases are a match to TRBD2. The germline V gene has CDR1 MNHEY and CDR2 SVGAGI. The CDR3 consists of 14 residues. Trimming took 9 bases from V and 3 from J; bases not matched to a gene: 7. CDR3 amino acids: CARGGRVYTGELFF. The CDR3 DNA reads TGTGCCAGGGGGGGGAGGGTGTACACCGGGGAGCTGTTTTTT.

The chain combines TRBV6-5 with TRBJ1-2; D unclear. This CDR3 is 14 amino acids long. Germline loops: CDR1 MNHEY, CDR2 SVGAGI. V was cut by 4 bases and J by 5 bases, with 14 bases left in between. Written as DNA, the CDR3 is TGTGCCAGCAGTTCCCCCCGGACCATGTATGGCTACACCTTC. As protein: CASSSPRTMYGYTF.

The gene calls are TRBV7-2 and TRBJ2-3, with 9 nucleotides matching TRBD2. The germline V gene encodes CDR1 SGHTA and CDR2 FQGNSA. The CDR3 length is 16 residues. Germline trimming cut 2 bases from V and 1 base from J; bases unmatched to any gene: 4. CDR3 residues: CASSLNIAGGTDTQYF. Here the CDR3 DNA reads TGTGCCAGCAGCTTAAACATAGCGGGGGGCACAGATACGCAGTATTTT.

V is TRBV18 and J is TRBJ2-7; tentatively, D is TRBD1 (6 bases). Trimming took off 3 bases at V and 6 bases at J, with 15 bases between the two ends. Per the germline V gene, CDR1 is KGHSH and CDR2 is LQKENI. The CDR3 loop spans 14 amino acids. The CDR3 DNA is TGTGCCAGCTCACCTCAGGGGATAGGCCGCGAGCAGTACTTC. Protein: CASSPQGIGREQYF.

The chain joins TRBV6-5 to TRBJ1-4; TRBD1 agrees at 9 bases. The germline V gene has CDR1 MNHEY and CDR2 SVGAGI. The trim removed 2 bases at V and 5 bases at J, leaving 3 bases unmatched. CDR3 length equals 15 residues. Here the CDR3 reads CASSYQGQGNEKLFF. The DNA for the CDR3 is TGTGCCAGCAGTTACCAAGGACAGGGGAATGAAAAACTGTTTTTT.

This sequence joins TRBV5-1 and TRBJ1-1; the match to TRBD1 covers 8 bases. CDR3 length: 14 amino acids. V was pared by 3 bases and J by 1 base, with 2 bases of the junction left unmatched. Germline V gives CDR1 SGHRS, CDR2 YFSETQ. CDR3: CASSSDRANTEAFF. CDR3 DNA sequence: TGCGCCAGCAGCTCGGACAGGGCGAACACTGAAGCTTTCTTT.

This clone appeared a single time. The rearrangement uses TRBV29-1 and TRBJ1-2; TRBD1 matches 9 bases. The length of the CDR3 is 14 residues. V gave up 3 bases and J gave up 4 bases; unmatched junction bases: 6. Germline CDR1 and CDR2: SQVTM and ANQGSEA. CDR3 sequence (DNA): TGCAGCGTTGATCCCACAGGGGGCGGCTATGGCTACACCTTC. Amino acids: CSVDPTGGGYGYTF.

The CDR3 region is CASSFITSGTDTQYF. The CDR3 DNA follows: TGCGCCAGCAGCTTTATAACTTCCGGCACAGATACGCAGTATTTT. The chain has TRBV5-1 and TRBJ2-3, with D uncertain. CDR1 is SGHRS and CDR2 is YFSETQ in the germline V gene. The CDR3 covers 15 residues. With 2 bases removed from V and 1 base from J, the gap between germline ends came to 11 bases.

CDR3 loop: CASSPSQGVWTEAFF. The CDR3, as DNA: TGTGCCAGCAGCCCATCCCAGGGTGTTTGGACTGAAGCTTTCTTT. The chain combines TRBV7-2 with TRBJ1-1; tentatively, D is TRBD1 (5 bases). CDR3 size: 15 residues. Germline V gives CDR1 SGHTA, CDR2 FQGNSA. V lost 5 bases, J lost 5 bases, and 18 bases lay in between.